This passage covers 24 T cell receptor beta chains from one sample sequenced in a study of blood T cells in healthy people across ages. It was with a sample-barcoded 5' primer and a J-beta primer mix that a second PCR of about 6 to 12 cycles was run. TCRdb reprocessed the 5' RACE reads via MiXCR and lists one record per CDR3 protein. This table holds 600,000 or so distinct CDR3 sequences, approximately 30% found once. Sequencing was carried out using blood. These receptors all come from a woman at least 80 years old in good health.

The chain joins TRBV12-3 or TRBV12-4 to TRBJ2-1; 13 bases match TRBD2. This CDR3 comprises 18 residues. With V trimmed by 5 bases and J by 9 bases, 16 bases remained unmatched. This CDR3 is CASSGTSGEYWRYSEQFF. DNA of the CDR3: TGTGCCAGCAGTGGGACTAGCGGGGAATATTGGAGATATAGTGAGCAGTTCTTC.

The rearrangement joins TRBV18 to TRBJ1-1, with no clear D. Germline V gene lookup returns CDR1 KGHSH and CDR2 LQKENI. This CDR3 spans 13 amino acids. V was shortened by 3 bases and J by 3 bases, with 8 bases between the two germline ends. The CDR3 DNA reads TGTGCCAGCTCACCGTGGTCGGACACTGAAGCTTTCTTT. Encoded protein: CASSPWSDTEAFF.

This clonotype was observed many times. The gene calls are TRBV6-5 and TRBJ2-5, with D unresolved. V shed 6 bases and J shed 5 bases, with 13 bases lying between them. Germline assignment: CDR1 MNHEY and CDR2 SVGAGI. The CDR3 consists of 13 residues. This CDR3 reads CASRVMGGETQYF. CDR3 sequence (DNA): TGTGCCAGCAGAGTCATGGGTGGGGAGACCCAGTACTTC.

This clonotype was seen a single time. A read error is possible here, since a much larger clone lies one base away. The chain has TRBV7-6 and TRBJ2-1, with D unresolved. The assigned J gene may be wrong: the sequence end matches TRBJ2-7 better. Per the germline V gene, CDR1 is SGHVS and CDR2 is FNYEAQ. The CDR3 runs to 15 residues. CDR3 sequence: CASSSLDGSHNEQYF. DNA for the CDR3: TGTGCCAGCAGCTCCTTAGATGGCTCCCACAATGAGCAGTACTTC.

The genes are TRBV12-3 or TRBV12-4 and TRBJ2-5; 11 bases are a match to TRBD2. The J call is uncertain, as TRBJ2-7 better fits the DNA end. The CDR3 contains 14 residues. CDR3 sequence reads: CASSLTSGTHEQYF. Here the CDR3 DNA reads TGTGCCAGCAGTTTGACTAGCGGGACCCACGAGCAGTACTTC.

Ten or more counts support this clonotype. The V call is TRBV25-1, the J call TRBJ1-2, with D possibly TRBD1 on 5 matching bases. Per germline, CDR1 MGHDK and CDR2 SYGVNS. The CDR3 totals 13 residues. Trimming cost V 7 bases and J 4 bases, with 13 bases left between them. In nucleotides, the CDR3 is TGTGCCAGCACGCCGGGGCTCGGCTATGGCTACACCTTC. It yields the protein CASTPGLGYGYTF.

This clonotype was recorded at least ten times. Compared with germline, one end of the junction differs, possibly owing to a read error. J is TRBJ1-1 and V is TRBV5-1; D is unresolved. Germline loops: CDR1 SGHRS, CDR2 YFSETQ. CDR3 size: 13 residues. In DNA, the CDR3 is TGTGCCAGCAGTCCCCGCCCGAACACTGAAGCTTTCTTT. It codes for CASSPRPNTEAFF.

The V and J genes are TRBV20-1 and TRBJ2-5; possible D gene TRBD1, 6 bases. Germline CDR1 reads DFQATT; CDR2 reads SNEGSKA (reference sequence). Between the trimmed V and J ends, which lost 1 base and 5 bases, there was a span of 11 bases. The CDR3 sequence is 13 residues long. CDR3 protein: CSARGQGRETQYF. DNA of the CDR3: TGCAGTGCTAGAGGGCAGGGGCGGGAGACCCAGTACTTC.

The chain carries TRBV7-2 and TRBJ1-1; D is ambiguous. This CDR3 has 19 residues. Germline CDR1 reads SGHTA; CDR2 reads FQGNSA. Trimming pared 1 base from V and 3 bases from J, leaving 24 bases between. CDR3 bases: TGTGCCAGCAGCTTAGGGGCCTTCCGCTTAGGGAGTCGGGACACTGAAGCTTTCTTT. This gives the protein CASSLGAFRLGSRDTEAFF.

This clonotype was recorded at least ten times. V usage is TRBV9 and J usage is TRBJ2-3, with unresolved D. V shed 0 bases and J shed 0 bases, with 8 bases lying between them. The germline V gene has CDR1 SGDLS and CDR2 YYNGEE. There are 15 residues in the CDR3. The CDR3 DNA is TGTGCCAGCAGCGTAGGACCAGGTAGCACAGATACGCAGTATTTT. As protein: CASSVGPGSTDTQYF.

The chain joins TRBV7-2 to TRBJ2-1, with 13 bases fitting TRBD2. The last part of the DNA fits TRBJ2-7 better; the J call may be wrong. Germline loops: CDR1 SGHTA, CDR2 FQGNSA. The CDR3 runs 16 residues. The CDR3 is CASSPGTSGTLGEQYF. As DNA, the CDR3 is TGTGCCAGCAGCCCAGGGACTAGCGGGACCCTGGGGGAGCAGTACTTC.

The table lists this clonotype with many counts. In DNA, the CDR3 is TGCGCCAGCACCTGGGGACAGGTGAACACTGAAGCTTTCTTT. This sequence encodes CASTWGQVNTEAFF. V and J are TRBV5-1 and TRBJ1-1; 8 nucleotides align to TRBD1. The CDR3 covers 14 residues. V shed 6 bases, J shed 0 bases, and the junction held 4 bases outside the gene matches. The V gene's germline CDR1 is SGHRS and CDR2 YFSETQ. Together with reference TRBV5-1 and TRBJ1-1, the CDR3 gives the full variable domain: KAGVTQTPRYLIKTRGQQVTLSCSPISGHRSVSWYQQTPGQGLQFLFEYFSETQRNKGNFPGRFSGRQFSNSRSEMNVSTLELGDSALYLCASTWGQVNTEAFFGQGTRLTVV.

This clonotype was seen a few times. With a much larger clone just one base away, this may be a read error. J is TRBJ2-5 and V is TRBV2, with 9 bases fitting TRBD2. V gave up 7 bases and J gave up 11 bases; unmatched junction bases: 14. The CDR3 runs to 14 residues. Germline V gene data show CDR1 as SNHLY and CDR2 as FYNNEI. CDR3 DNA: TGTGCCAGCACATGGAGCGGGGGGCCCAATGAGCAGTACTTC. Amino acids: CASTWSGGPNEQYF.

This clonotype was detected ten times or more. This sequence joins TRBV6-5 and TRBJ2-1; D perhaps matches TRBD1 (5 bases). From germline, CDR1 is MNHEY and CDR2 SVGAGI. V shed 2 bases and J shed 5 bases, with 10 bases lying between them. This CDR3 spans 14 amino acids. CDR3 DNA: TGTGCCAGCAGTTACGTGTCAGGGAACAATGAGCAGTTCTTC. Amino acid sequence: CASSYVSGNNEQFF.

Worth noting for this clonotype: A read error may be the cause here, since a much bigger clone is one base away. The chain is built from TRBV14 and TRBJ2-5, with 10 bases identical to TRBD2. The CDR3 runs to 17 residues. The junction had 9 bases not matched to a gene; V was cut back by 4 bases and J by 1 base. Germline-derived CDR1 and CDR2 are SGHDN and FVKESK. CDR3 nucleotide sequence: TGTGCCAGCAGCCGAGTGATGAGCGGGGGGGCCCAAGAGACCCAGTACTTC. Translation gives CASSRVMSGGAQETQYF.

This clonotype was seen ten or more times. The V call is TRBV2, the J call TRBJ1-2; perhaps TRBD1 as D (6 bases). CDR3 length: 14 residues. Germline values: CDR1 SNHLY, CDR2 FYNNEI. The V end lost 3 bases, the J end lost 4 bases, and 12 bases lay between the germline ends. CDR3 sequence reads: CASSDTGFAYGYTF. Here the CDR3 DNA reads TGTGCCAGCAGTGATACAGGGTTCGCCTATGGCTACACCTTC.

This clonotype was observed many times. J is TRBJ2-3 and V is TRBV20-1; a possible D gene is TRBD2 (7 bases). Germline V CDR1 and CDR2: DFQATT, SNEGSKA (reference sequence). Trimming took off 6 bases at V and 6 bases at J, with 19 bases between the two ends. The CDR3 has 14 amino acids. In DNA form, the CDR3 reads TGCAGTGCCGCCGGGGGGCCAGTATTGGATACGCAGTATTTT. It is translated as CSAAGGPVLDTQYF.

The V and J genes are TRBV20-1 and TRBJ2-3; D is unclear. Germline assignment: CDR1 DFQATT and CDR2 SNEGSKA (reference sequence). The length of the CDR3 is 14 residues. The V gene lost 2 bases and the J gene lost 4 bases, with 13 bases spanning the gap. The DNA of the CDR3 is TGCAGTGCTAGAAGTAGAGTTGTGGCAGATACGCAGTATTTT. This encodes CSARSRVVADTQYF.

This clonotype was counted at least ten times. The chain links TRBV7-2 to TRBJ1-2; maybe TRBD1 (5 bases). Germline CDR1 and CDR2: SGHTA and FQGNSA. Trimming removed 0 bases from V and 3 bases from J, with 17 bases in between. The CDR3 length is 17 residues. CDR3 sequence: CASSLAAGGREDYGYTF. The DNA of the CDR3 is TGTGCCAGCAGCTTAGCGGCCGGGGGGAGAGAAGACTATGGCTACACCTTC. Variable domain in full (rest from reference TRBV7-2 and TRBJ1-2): GAGVSQSPSNKVTEKGKDVELRCDPISGHTALYWYRQSLGQGLEFLIYFQGNSAPDKSGLPSDRFSAERTGGSVSTLTIQRTQQEDSAVYLCASSLAAGGREDYGYTFGSGTRLTVV.

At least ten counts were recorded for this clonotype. This CDR3 reads CSAREVQVQETQYF. The CDR3 nucleotides are TGCAGTGCTAGAGAGGTGCAGGTCCAAGAGACCCAGTACTTC. The chain carries TRBV20-1 and TRBJ2-5, with D uncertain. Germline CDR1 reads DFQATT; CDR2 reads SNEGSKA (reference sequence). This CDR3 has 14 amino acids. Trimming pared 0 bases from V and 1 base from J, leaving 9 bases between.

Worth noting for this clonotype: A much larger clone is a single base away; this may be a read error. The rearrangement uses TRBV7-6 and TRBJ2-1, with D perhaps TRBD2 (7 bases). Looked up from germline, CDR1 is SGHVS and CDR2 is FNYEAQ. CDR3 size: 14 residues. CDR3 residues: CASSLGERDNGQFF. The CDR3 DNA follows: TGTGCCAGCAGCTTAGGAGAGCGGGACAATGGGCAGTTCTTC.

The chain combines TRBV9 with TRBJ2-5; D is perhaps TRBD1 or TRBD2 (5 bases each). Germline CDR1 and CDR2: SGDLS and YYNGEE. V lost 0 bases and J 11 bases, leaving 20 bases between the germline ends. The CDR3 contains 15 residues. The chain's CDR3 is CASSVAGTSTNEQYF. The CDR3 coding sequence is TGTGCCAGCAGCGTAGCTGGGACGAGCACCAATGAGCAGTACTTC.

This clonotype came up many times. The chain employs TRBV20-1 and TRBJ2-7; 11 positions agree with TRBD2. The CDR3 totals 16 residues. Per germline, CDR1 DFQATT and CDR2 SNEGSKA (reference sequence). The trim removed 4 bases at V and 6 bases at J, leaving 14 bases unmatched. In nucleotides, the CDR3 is TGCAGTGCTAAGGGTCAACAATTTAGCGGGGGGGCCGAGCAGTACTTC. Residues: CSAKGQQFSGGAEQYF.

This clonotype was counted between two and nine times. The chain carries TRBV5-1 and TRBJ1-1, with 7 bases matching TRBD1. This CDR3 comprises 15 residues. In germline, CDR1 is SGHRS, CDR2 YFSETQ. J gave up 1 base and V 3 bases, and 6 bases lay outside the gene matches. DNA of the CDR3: TGCGCCAGCAGCTCTTCGGGACAGTCGAACACTGAAGCTTTCTTT. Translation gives CASSSSGQSNTEAFF.